Listed below are T cell receptor beta chains from one sample, sequenced in a study of control samples from healthy donors and cancer patients. Profiling relied on immunoSEQ multiplex PCR, and the TCRdb table lists in-frame clones only, not all of them. The sample includes about 220,000 clones, about 93% of them seen just once. Sample: blood. The receptors derive from a man aged 50 or older in good health. The CDR3 runs from the conserved cysteine through the conserved F or W. A D gene is named only where the DNA matches it firmly. The size field is filled for only some rows; it gives once, few, many or a size class.

. TRBJ1-1 . TRBV18 CASSPERAEAFF TGTGCCAGCTCACCGGAGAGGGCTGAAGCTTTCTTT
. TRBJ1-3 . TRBV28 CASSSTATGNTIYF TGTGCCAGCAGTTCCACAGCAACTGGAAACACCATATATTTT
. TRBJ2-1 . TRBV5-6 CASSLLIESGLNEQFF TGTGCCAGCAGCTTGCTCATAGAATCGGGCCTTAACGAGCAGTTCTTC
TRBD1 TRBJ1-1 . TRBV4-1 CASSPLGQGLAFF TGCGCCAGCAGCCCCCTGGGACAGGGGCTAGCTTTCTTT
. TRBJ2-3 . TRBV5-1 CASSLSTDTQYF TGCGCCAGCAGCCTTAGCACAGATACGCAGTATTTT
TRBD1 TRBJ2-7 few TRBV6-5 CASRQGALGEQYF TGTGCCAGTCGACAGGGGGCGCTCGGCGAGCAGTACTTC
. TRBJ2-3 . TRBV6-5 CASSYSRLPTDTQYF TGTGCCAGCAGTTACTCGAGACTACCCACAGATACGCAGTATTTT
. TRBJ1-3 . TRBV6-5 CASSYSRGSGNTIYF TGTGCCAGCAGTTACTCGAGAGGGTCTGGAAACACCATATATTTT
. TRBJ2-3 . TRBV5-1 CASSERSLSSTDTQYF TGCGCCAGCAGCGAAAGGAGCCTCTCTAGCACAGATACGCAGTATTTT
TRBD2 TRBJ2-3 . TRBV6-5 CASSQLAGFTDTQYF TGTGCCAGCAGTCAACTAGCGGGGTTTACAGATACGCAGTATTTT
. TRBJ1-1 . TRBV6-5 CASSQHTEAFF TGTGCCAGCTCCCAGCACACTGAAGCTTTCTTT
. TRBJ2-1 . TRBV18 CASSPQQLNEQFF TGTGCCAGCTCACCACAGCAGCTCAATGAGCAGTTCTTC
. TRBJ1-1 few TRBV12-3/TRBV12-4 CASSPRINSEAFF TGTGCCAGCAGTCCCAGGATTAATTCTGAAGCTTTCTTT
. TRBJ2-3 once TRBV5-1 CASSLPGSTDTQYF TGCGCCAGCAGCTTGCCGGGAAGCACAGATACGCAGTATTTT
. TRBJ2-2 . TRBV11-3 CASSSRSAVTGELFF TGTGCCAGCAGCTCCCGTTCAGCGGTCACCGGGGAGCTGTTTTTT
. TRBJ1-1 . TRBV27 CASSLVPAPNTEAFF TGTGCCAGCAGTTTAGTGCCCGCACCGAACACTGAAGCTTTCTTT
. TRBJ2-7 . TRBV6-2/TRBV6-3 CASSDPGPKYEQYF TGTGCCAGCAGTGATCCGGGACCCAAATACGAGCAGTACTTC
. TRBJ2-5 few TRBV27 CASSLDRVTQYF TGTGCCAGCAGTTTAGATCGTGTGACCCAGTACTTC
. TRBJ2-2 . TRBV18 CASSILGTSGELFF TGTGCCAGCTCTATCCTCGGGACGAGCGGGGAGCTGTTTTTT
. TRBJ2-7 . TRBV5-1 CASSLEGGQSYEQYF TGCGCCAGCAGCTTGGAAGGCGGGCAGAGCTACGAGCAGTACTTC
. TRBJ2-5 . TRBV14 CASRRSGAETQYF TGTGCCAGCAGACGTTCAGGGGCTGAGACCCAGTACTTC
. TRBJ2-3 . TRBV10-1 CASSADTDTQYF TGCGCCAGCAGTGCTGACACAGATACGCAGTATTTT
. TRBJ1-3 . TRBV19 CASSIRRSSGNTIYF TGTGCCAGTAGTATCCGACGGTCCTCTGGAAACACCATATATTTT
. TRBJ1-6 . TRBV5-8 CASSLSLTGLNSPLHF TGTGCCAGCAGCTTAAGCCTTACAGGCCTTAATTCACCCCTCCACTTT
. TRBJ1-1 . TRBV18 CASSPSGGLGTEAFF TGTGCCAGCTCACCGTCCGGGGGGCTGGGCACTGAAGCTTTCTTT
TRBD2 TRBJ2-1 . TRBV4-2 CASSLLGSGGAEQFF TGTGCCAGCAGCCTCCTGGGTAGCGGGGGAGCAGAGCAGTTCTTC
. TRBJ1-1 . TRBV7-3 CASSLQGLNTEAFF TGTGCCAGCAGCCTACAGGGTCTGAACACTGAAGCTTTCTTT
. TRBJ1-3 . TRBV5-1 CASSLEGSSGNTIYF TGCGCCAGCAGCTTGGAGGGCAGCTCTGGAAACACCATATATTTT
. TRBJ1-2 . TRBV6-5 CASSLTGPDYGYTF TGTGCCAGCAGCCTGACAGGCCCCGACTATGGCTACACCTTC
. TRBJ2-3 once TRBV6-5 CASSRQGSTDTQYF TGTGCCAGCAGCCGTCAGGGGAGCACAGATACGCAGTATTTT
TRBD1 TRBJ1-4 . TRBV28 CASSTRDRTNEKLFF TGTGCCAGCAGTACCCGGGACAGAACTAATGAAAAACTGTTTTTT
. TRBJ1-6 . TRBV11-1 CASSYESSYNSPLHF TGTGCCAGCAGCTACGAGAGCTCCTATAATTCACCCCTCCACTTT
TRBD1 TRBJ1-6 . TRBV27 CASSETGGPNSPLHF TGTGCCAGCAGCGAGACAGGGGGCCCTAATTCACCCCTCCACTTT
TRBD1 TRBJ2-3 . TRBV5-4 CASSSGTGGMTDTQYF TGTGCCAGCAGCTCTGGGACAGGGGGTATGACAGATACGCAGTATTTT
. TRBJ1-4 . TRBV7-9 CASLGPAGEKLFF TGTGCCAGCCTCGGACCGGCAGGAGAAAAACTGTTTTTT
TRBD2 TRBJ2-3 . TRBV5-1 CASSTGTTIVDTQYF TGCGCCAGCAGTACCGGGACTACCATAGTGGATACGCAGTATTTT
. TRBJ1-1 . TRBV10-1 CASRVGWNTEAFF TGCGCCAGCAGAGTCGGGTGGAACACTGAAGCTTTCTTT
. TRBJ2-5 . TRBV2 CASRPRGSPLETQYF TGTGCCAGCAGGCCTCGTGGGAGCCCCCTAGAGACCCAGTACTTC
. TRBJ2-1 . TRBV7-9 CASSLRSHEQFF TGTGCCAGCAGCTTAAGGTCCCATGAGCAGTTCTTC
. TRBJ1-4 . TRBV5-1 CASSLEGFGEKLFF TGCGCCAGCAGCTTGGAGGGGTTTGGGGAAAAACTGTTTTTT
. TRBJ1-3 . TRBV18 CASSPRLEGPSGNTIYF TGTGCCAGCTCACCAAGGTTGGAGGGACCCTCTGGAAACACCATATATTTT
TRBD2 TRBJ2-3 . TRBV5-4 CASSPRGARTDTQYF TGTGCCAGCAGCCCGCGGGGGGCCCGCACAGATACGCAGTATTTT
. TRBJ1-1 . TRBV18 CASSPFNTEAFF TGTGCCAGCTCACCTTTTAACACTGAAGCTTTCTTT
. TRBJ1-5 . TRBV28 CASSSPTGNQPQHF TGTGCCAGCAGTTCTCCGACAGGCAATCAGCCCCAGCATTTT
. TRBJ2-3 . TRBV19 CASRSIGARLTDTQYF TGTGCCAGTAGATCGATCGGAGCGCGCCTAACAGATACGCAGTATTTT
. TRBJ1-2 . TRBV6-5 CASSYSAGEQSYGYTF TGTGCCAGCAGTTACTCAGCCGGTGAACAGTCCTATGGCTACACCTTC
TRBD1 TRBJ1-3 . TRBV2 CASSARTGPGNTIYF TGTGCCAGCAGTGCCAGGACAGGACCTGGAAACACCATATATTTT
TRBD2 TRBJ2-1 . TRBV30 CAWRETSGDSYNEQFF TGTGCCTGGAGAGAGACTAGCGGGGACTCCTACAATGAGCAGTTCTTC
. TRBJ2-7 . TRBV6-2/TRBV6-3 CASSTPTGPAIYEQYF TGTGCCAGCAGTACCCCAACCGGGCCGGCGATATACGAGCAGTACTTC
. TRBJ1-6 . TRBV5-1 CASSQSAGSYNSPLHF TGCGCCAGCAGCCAATCTGCTGGCTCCTATAATTCACCCCTCCACTTT
. TRBJ1-1 . TRBV7-2 CASSQPPGTEAFF TGTGCCAGCAGCCAACCTCCGGGTACTGAAGCTTTCTTT
. TRBJ2-1 . TRBV6-6 CASRGGVSYPNEQFF TGTGCCAGCAGAGGAGGAGTCAGTTACCCCAATGAGCAGTTCTTC